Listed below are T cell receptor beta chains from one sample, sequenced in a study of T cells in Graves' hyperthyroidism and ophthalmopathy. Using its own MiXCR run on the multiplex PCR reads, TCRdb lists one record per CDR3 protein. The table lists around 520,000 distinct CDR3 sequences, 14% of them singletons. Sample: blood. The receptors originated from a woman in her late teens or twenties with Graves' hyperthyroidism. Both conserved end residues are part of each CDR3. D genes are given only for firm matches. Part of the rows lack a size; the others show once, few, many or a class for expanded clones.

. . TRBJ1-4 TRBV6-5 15 CASSYGRGDNEKLFF TGTGCCAGCAGTTACGGGAGGGGGGATAATGAAAAACTGTTTTTT
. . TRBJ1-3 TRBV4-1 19 CASSRPGTPPTGGGNTIYF TGCGCCAGCAGCCGGCCCGGGACTCCTCCGACCGGGGGTGGAAACACCATATATTTT
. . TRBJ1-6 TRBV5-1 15 CASSYQDINNSPLHF TGCGCCAGCAGCTACCAGGACATTAATAATTCACCCCTCCACTTT
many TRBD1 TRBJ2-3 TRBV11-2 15 CASSPGQGARDTQYF TGTGCCAGCAGCCCGGGACAGGGGGCGCGAGATACGCAGTATTTT
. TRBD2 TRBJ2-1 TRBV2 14 CASSRTSGDNEQFF TGTGCCAGCAGTCGGACTAGCGGGGACAATGAGCAGTTCTTC
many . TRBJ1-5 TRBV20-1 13 CSARDTSNQPQHF TGCAGTGCTAGAGATACAAGCAATCAGCCCCAGCATTTT
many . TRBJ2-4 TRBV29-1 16 CSVEPWGQGAKNIQYF TGCAGCGTTGAACCCTGGGGGCAGGGGGCCAAAAACATTCAGTACTTC
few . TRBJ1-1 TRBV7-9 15 CASTLTWSTNTEAFF TGTGCCAGCACCCTTACATGGTCGACGAACACTGAAGCTTTCTTT
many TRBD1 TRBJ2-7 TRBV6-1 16 CASSPAEGQGTYEQYF TGTGCCAGCAGCCCGGCCGAGGGACAGGGTACCTACGAGCAGTACTTC
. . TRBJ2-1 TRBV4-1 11 CASSQGPEQFF TGCGCCAGCAGCCAAGGACCTGAGCAGTTCTTC
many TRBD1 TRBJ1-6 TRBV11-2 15 CASSRRTGGWSPLHF TGTGCCAGCAGTCGGAGGACAGGGGGCTGGTCACCCCTCCACTTT
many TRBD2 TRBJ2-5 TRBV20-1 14 CSALPSGRAETQYF TGCAGTGCCCTTCCTAGCGGGAGGGCGGAGACCCAGTACTTC
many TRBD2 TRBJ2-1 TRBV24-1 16 CATSDLGTSGDNEQFF TGTGCCACCAGTGATTTGGGGACTAGCGGAGACAATGAGCAGTTCTTC
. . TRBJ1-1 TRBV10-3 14 CAISERDSTTEAFF TGTGCCATCAGTGAGCGTGACAGTACCACTGAAGCTTTCTTT
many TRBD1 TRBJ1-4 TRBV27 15 CASSYGGQGSEKLFF TGTGCCAGCAGTTATGGGGGACAGGGAAGTGAAAAACTGTTTTTT
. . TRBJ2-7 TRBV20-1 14 CSAVEDYGTYEQYF TGCAGTGCCGTCGAGGACTATGGCACCTACGAGCAGTACTTC
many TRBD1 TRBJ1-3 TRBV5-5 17 CASSHRQGAYSGNTIYF TGTGCCAGCAGCCATCGTCAGGGGGCATACTCTGGAAACACCATATATTTT
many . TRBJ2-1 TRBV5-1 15 CASSLGVSTVNEQFF TGCGCCAGCAGCTTGGGGGTATCAACGGTCAATGAGCAGTTCTTC
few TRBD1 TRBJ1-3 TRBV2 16 CASSDSRGTGMYTIYF TGTGCCAGCAGTGATAGTCGGGGGACAGGGATGTACACCATATATTTT
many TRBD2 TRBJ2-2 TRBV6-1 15 CASTLAGGPTGELFF TGTGCCAGCACTCTAGCGGGAGGGCCAACCGGGGAGCTGTTTTTT
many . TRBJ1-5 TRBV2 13 CASTPGEDQPQHF TGTGCCAGCACCCCAGGGGAGGATCAGCCCCAGCATTTT
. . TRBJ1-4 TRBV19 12 CASGRANEKLFF TGTGCCAGTGGCAGGGCTAATGAAAAACTGTTTTTT
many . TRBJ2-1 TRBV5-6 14 CASSFYGSGDEQFF TGTGCCAGCAGCTTCTACGGGAGTGGCGATGAGCAGTTCTTC
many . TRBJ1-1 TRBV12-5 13 CASGLNLNTEAFF TGTGCTAGTGGTCTGAACCTTAACACTGAAGCTTTCTTT
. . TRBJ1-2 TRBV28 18 CASSPHRGDDPSLGGYTF TGTGCCAGCAGCCCACATAGGGGGGACGACCCTTCTTTAGGAGGCTACACCTTC
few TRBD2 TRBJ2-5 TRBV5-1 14 CASSSGGIKETQYF TGCGCCAGCAGCTCGGGGGGGATCAAAGAGACCCAGTACTTC
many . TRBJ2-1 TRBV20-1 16 CSALSDQAGDNNEQFF TGCAGTGCTCTATCGGACCAGGCCGGAGATAATAATGAGCAGTTCTTC
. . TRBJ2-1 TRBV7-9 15 CASSPLALVANEQFF TGTGCCAGCAGCCCACTAGCCTTGGTCGCCAATGAGCAGTTCTTC
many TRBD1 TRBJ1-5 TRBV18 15 CASSRQGAEDQPQHF TGTGCCAGCTCACGACAGGGGGCAGAGGATCAGCCCCAGCATTTT
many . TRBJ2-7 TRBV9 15 CASSVGLDPHYEQYF TGTGCCAGCAGCGTAGGGCTAGACCCGCATTACGAGCAGTACTTC
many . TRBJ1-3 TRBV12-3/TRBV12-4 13 CASSQDLGNTIYF TGTGCCAGCAGCCAAGACTTGGGAAACACCATATATTTT
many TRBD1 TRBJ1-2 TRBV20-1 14 CSARDSETGPGYTF TGCAGTGCTAGAGATTCCGAGACAGGGCCTGGCTACACCTTC
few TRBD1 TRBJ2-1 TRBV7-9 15 CASSLEQGANGEQFF TGTGCCAGCAGCTTAGAACAGGGGGCGAATGGTGAGCAGTTCTTC
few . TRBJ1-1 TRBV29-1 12 CSVVDGGTEAFF TGCAGCGTTGTAGACGGGGGCACTGAAGCTTTCTTT
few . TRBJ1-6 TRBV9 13 CASSEEGNSPLHF TGTGCCAGCAGCGAGGAAGGTAATTCACCCCTCCACTTT
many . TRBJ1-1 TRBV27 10 CASGHTEAFF TGTGCCAGCGGCCACACTGAAGCTTTCTTT
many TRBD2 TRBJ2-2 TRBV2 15 CASIRAGGSTGELFF TGTGCCAGCATAAGGGCGGGAGGGAGCACCGGGGAGCTGTTTTTT
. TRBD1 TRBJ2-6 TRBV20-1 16 CSARGRGGGGANVLTF TGCAGTGCTAGAGGCAGAGGGGGCGGTGGGGCCAACGTCCTGACTTTC
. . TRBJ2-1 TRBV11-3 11 CASSPSLEQFF TGTGCCAGCAGTCCATCTTTAGAGCAGTTCTTC
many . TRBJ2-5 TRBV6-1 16 CASSEALGGSRETQYF TGTGCCAGCAGTGAAGCGCTTGGCGGCAGTCGGGAGACCCAGTACTTC
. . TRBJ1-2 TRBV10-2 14 CASSDTGTTYGYTF TGCGCCAGCAGTGACACAGGGACGACGTATGGCTACACCTTC
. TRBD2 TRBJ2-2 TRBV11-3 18 CASSPSGLGTQNTGELFF TGTGCCAGCAGCCCCTCGGGACTAGGAACGCAGAACACCGGGGAGCTGTTTTTT
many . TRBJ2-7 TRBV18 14 CASSTGTESYEQYF TGTGCCAGCTCAACCGGGACGGAATCCTACGAGCAGTACTTC
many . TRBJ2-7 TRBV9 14 CASSPRDGPYEQYF TGTGCCAGCAGCCCCAGGGACGGGCCCTACGAGCAGTACTTC
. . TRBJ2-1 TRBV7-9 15 CASSLVQGRNDEQFF TGTGCCAGCAGCTTAGTGCAAGGACGTAACGATGAGCAGTTCTTC
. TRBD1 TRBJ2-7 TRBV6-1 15 CASSPGQWTTYEQYF TGTGCCAGCAGCCCGGGACAGTGGACAACCTACGAGCAGTACTTC
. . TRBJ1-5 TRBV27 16 CASSPYRDGLNQPQHF TGTGCCAGCAGTCCGTACCGGGACGGACTCAATCAGCCCCAGCATTTT
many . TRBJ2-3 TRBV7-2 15 CASSLGPPRTDTQYF TGTGCCAGCAGCTTGGGACCGCCGCGGACAGATACGCAGTATTTT
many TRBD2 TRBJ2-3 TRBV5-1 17 CASSLRLSGTSTDTQYF TGCGCCAGCAGCTTGAGGCTCAGCGGGACTAGCACAGATACGCAGTATTTT
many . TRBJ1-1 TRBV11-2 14 CASSSIRVWSEAFF TGTGCCAGCAGCTCGATCAGGGTCTGGTCTGAAGCTTTCTTT
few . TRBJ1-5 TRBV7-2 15 CASSLDRDSNQPQHF TGTGCCAGCAGCTTAGACAGGGATAGCAATCAGCCCCAGCATTTT